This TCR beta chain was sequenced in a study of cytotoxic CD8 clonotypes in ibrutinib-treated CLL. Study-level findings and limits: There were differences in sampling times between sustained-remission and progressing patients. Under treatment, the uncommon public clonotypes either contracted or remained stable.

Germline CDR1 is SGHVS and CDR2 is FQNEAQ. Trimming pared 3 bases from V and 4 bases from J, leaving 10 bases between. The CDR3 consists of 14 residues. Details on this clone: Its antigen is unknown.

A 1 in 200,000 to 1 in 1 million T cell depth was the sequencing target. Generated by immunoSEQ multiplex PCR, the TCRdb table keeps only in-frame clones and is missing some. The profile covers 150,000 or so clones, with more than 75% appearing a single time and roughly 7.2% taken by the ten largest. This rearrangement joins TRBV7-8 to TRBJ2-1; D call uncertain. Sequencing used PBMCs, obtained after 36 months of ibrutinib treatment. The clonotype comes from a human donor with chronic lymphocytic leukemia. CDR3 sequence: CASSLLDGYNEQFF. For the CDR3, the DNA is TGTGCCAGCAGCTTGTTGGACGGTTACAATGAGCAGTTCTTC. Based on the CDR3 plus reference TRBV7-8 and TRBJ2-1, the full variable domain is GAGVSQSPRYKVAKRGQDVALRCDPISGHVSLFWYQQALGQGPEFLTYFQNEAQLDKSGLPSDRFFAERPEGSVSTLKIQRTQQEDSAVYLCASSLLDGYNEQFFGPGTRLTVL.